This T cell receptor (beta chain) was identified in a study of blood T cell repertoires in COVID-19. Overall study: Italy, Spain and the United States were the sources of the convalescent and acute COVID-19 samples. Nucleic acid was either cDNA or gDNA, and it came from T cells, B-cell-depleted T cells, or PBMCs.

CDR1 ENHRY and CDR2 SYGVKD come from the germline V gene. The CDR3 has 12 residues. V lost 3 bases and J lost 6, with 8 bases in between. Per the original methods: Researchers report that nucleated cell counts were estimated from reference gene primer amplification. Generated by immunoSEQ multiplex PCR, the TCRdb table keeps only in-frame clones and is missing some. The V and J calls and clone size are taken from that table; D and trimming were inferred from the DNA. The sample carries some 220,000 clones, around 80% recorded once. The genes are TRBV10-3 and TRBJ1-2; D is ambiguous. Source material: peripheral blood. The source of this sequence is a human donor in a cohort sampled during active COVID-19. CDR3 protein: CAISDKQDGYTF. The CDR3 region has the DNA TGTGCCATCAGTGATAAACAAGATGGCTACACCTTC.